The 24 T cell receptor beta chains below were found in one sample sequenced in a study of OX40 agonist ivuxolimab in advanced cancers. Method: immunoSEQ multiplex PCR; TCRdb's copy keeps in-frame clones and lacks some. The repertoire has about 53,000 clones, approximately 81% of them found once; the top ten carry 4.6%. Material: CD4+ or CD8+ T cells sorted from blood, obtained in a trial of the OX40 agonist ivuxolimab. These receptors were taken from an adult with an advanced solid tumor such as melanoma, head and neck, liver or kidney cancer.

This chain connects TRBV5-8 to TRBJ1-3; TRBD1 aligns across 10 bases. V shed 4 bases, J shed 2 bases, and the junction held 6 bases outside the gene matches. Germline CDR1 and CDR2: SGHTS and YDEGEE. The CDR3 runs to 16 residues. This CDR3 is CASSLLGQGPGNTIYF. The CDR3 DNA sequence: TGTGCCAGCAGCCTGTTGGGACAGGGGCCTGGAAACACCATATATTTT.

This clone was observed once. This chain uses TRBV4-3 with TRBJ1-2; 11 bases are a match to TRBD1. Germline V gene sequence: CDR1 LGHNA, CDR2 YSLEER. There are 14 residues in the CDR3. V was clipped by 0 bases and J by 13 bases; unmatched bases: 7. CDR3 loop: CASSQDRDRGILTF. The DNA for the CDR3 is TGCGCCAGCAGCCAAGACCGGGACAGGGGGATACTCACCTTC.

The gene calls are TRBV4-3 and TRBJ2-5; no clear D. V was clipped by 0 bases and J by 7 bases, with 6 bases between them. Germline CDR1 LGHNA, CDR2 YSLEER. The CDR3 runs 12 residues. The CDR3 nucleotides are TGCGCCAGCAGCCAAGATGGCGGGACCCAGTACTTC. It specifies CASSQDGGTQYF.

This chain connects TRBV18 to TRBJ2-6; D call uncertain. The CDR3 covers 14 residues. Trimming cost V 4 bases and J 3 bases, with 7 bases left between them. The germline gives CDR1 KGHSH, CDR2 LQKENI. CDR3 DNA sequence: TGTGCCAGCTCACAGGATAGTGGGGCCAACGTCCTGACTTTC. As protein: CASSQDSGANVLTF.

The V and J genes are TRBV13 and TRBJ2-7; perhaps TRBD2 as D (9 bases). Germline V gives CDR1 PRHDT, CDR2 FYEKMQ (reference sequence). The CDR3 contains 16 residues. V lost 4 bases and J 7 bases, leaving 23 bases between the germline ends. The CDR3 reads CASSSRTASGDREQYF. The CDR3 bases are TGTGCCAGCAGCTCACGTACGGCTAGCGGGGACAGGGAGCAGTACTTC.

The chain couples TRBV10-3 to TRBJ1-2; no definite D call. CDR3 length: 10 amino acids. The V end was cut by 6 bases, the J end by 6 bases, with 5 bases between. Germline V lookup: CDR1 ENHRY, CDR2 SYGVKD. CDR3 coding DNA: TGTGCCATCAGAGGCGATGGCTACACCTTC. Residues: CAIRGDGYTF.

The gene calls are TRBV28 and TRBJ2-7; either TRBD1 or TRBD2 may supply D (5 bases each). The germline V gene encodes CDR1 MDHEN and CDR2 SYDVKM. V dropped 3 bases and J dropped 3 bases, with 15 bases sitting between them. The CDR3 consists of 15 residues. The CDR3 DNA reads TGTGCCAGCAGTTTCGGGGCCGACTTTCTCTACGAGCAGTACTTC. Translation gives CASSFGADFLYEQYF.

J is TRBJ2-1 and V is TRBV28; D unresolved. Looked up from germline, CDR1 is MDHEN and CDR2 is SYDVKM. The CDR3 totals 13 residues. Trimming pared 2 bases from V and 6 bases from J, leaving 8 bases between. The CDR3 region has the DNA TGTGCCAGCAGTTTACTTACGTCCAATGAGCAGTTCTTC. Protein sequence: CASSLLTSNEQFF.

J is TRBJ2-1 and V is TRBV7-6; 9 bases map to TRBD1. With 5 bases clipped from V and 0 bases from J, the junction kept 5 bases outside the gene matches. The length of the CDR3 is 16 residues. Per germline, CDR1 SGHVS and CDR2 FNYEAQ. The CDR3 reads CASSRTGVSSYNEQFF. The DNA for the CDR3 is TGTGCCAGCAGCCGGACAGGGGTAAGCTCCTACAATGAGCAGTTCTTC.

The chain combines TRBV7-2 with TRBJ1-2; D gene uncertain. CDR1 and CDR2 from the germline V gene are SGHTA and FQGNSA. The CDR3 spans 14 residues. The V and J ends lost 0 bases and 1 base respectively, with 6 bases between them. CDR3 region: CASSLAGSNYGYTF. The DNA of the CDR3 is TGTGCCAGCAGCTTAGCGGGCAGTAACTATGGCTACACCTTC.

The chain links TRBV7-8 to TRBJ2-2, with D possibly TRBD2 on 5 matching bases. Germline lookup yields CDR1 SGHVS and CDR2 FQNEAQ. The CDR3 consists of 18 residues. Trimming cost V 2 bases and J 2 bases, with 18 bases left between them. The CDR3 reads CASSLISEGAINTGELFF. CDR3 sequence (DNA): TGTGCCAGCAGCTTAATCTCAGAGGGCGCCATCAACACCGGGGAGCTGTTTTTT.

A note on this clone: The same CDR3 arises from other DNA sequences in this sample as well. This rearrangement joins TRBV5-1 to TRBJ1-2; no reliable D call. The CDR3 has 12 residues. Trimming removed 0 bases at V and 8 bases at J, with 8 bases between. CDR1 is SGHRS, CDR2 YFSETQ, per germline. The CDR3 DNA sequence: TGCGCCAGCAGCTTGGACAGTTACGGCTACACCTTC. Translation gives CASSLDSYGYTF. The variable domain in full, completed from reference TRBV5-1 and TRBJ1-2, reads KAGVTQTPRYLIKTRGQQVTLSCSPISGHRSVSWYQQTPGQGLQFLFEYFSETQRNKGNFPGRFSGRQFSNSRSEMNVSTLELGDSALYLCASSLDSYGYTFGSGTRLTVV.

V usage is TRBV5-8 and J usage is TRBJ1-2; D not certain. The germline gives CDR1 SGHTS, CDR2 YDEGEE. The CDR3 is 14 residues long. V was trimmed by 1 base and J by 0 bases, leaving 7 bases between them. The CDR3 is CASSLSGTNYGYTF. CDR3 in DNA: TGTGCCAGCAGCTTGTCCGGAACTAACTATGGCTACACCTTC.

The rearrangement links TRBV5-1 to TRBJ2-5, with D maybe TRBD1 (6 bases). Per the germline V gene, CDR1 is SGHRS and CDR2 is YFSETQ. The ends were cut back, 0 bases at V and 3 bases at J, with 9 bases in the middle. The CDR3 is 14 amino acids. The CDR3 reads CASSLAGAEETQYF. The CDR3 DNA reads as TGCGCCAGCAGCTTGGCAGGGGCGGAAGAGACCCAGTACTTC.

This clone was seen once. The CDR3 coding sequence is TGTGCCAGCAGCAGGACTAGCGGGAACACCGGGGAGCTGTTTTTT. This sequence encodes CASSRTSGNTGELFF. The rearrangement uses TRBV6-6 and TRBJ2-2; the match to TRBD2 covers 10 bases. V shed 6 bases and J 1 base; nucleotides not matched to a gene: 2. The CDR3 contains 15 residues. CDR1 MNHNY and CDR2 SVGAGI come from the germline V gene (reference sequence).

The chain carries TRBV9 and TRBJ2-6; 8 nucleotides match TRBD2. The CDR3 length is 18 residues. V shed 4 bases, J shed 1 base, and the junction held 10 bases outside the gene matches. CDR1 SGDLS and CDR2 YYNGEE come from the germline V gene. CDR3 bases: TGTGCCAGCAGCCCCAGGGTATCGGGGGGGTCTGGGGCCAACGTCCTGACTTTC. Its translation is CASSPRVSGGSGANVLTF.

This clone has only a few counts. The chain has TRBV5-1 and TRBJ1-2, with TRBD1 identical over 8 bases. This CDR3 is 13 amino acids long. Germline V gene data show CDR1 as SGHRS and CDR2 as YFSETQ. V lost 4 bases to trimming and J lost 5 bases; unmatched junction nucleotides: 4. CDR3 residues: CASSPWTGYGYTF. CDR3 nucleotides: TGCGCCAGCAGCCCCTGGACAGGGTATGGCTACACCTTC. Looking up the rest from reference TRBV5-1 and TRBJ1-2 gives the full variable domain: KAGVTQTPRYLIKTRGQQVTLSCSPISGHRSVSWYQQTPGQGLQFLFEYFSETQRNKGNFPGRFSGRQFSNSRSEMNVSTLELGDSALYLCASSPWTGYGYTFGSGTRLTVV.

This chain links TRBV11-3 with TRBJ2-7; 12 bases map to TRBD2. V shed 4 bases and J 4 bases; nucleotides not matched to a gene: 14. The CDR3 totals 18 residues. Germline CDR1 reads SGHNT; CDR2 reads YENEEA. For the CDR3, the DNA is TGTGCCAGCAGCTCTTCTCACCTAGCGGGAGGGCCGGGTTACGAGCAGTACTTC. The encoded protein is CASSSSHLAGGPGYEQYF.

The chain employs TRBV5-1 and TRBJ1-1; 8 nucleotides agree with TRBD1. The CDR3 is 14 residues long. V dropped 0 bases and J dropped 4; count of bases not matched to a gene: 2. CDR1 and CDR2 from the germline V gene are SGHRS and YFSETQ. CDR3 nucleotides: TGCGCCAGCAGCTTGGACAGGGGGACCACTGAAGCTTTCTTT. Protein: CASSLDRGTTEAFF.

J is TRBJ2-7 and V is TRBV6-5; no definite D call. V lost 6 bases to trimming and J lost 4 bases, with 16 bases between them. Per the germline V gene, CDR1 is MNHEY and CDR2 is SVGAGI. This CDR3 has 14 amino acids. DNA for the CDR3: TGTGCCAGCAGCCAGAACAGAGACCCTTACGAGCAGTACTTC. Protein sequence: CASSQNRDPYEQYF.

This chain uses TRBV5-1 with TRBJ2-7; D assignment may be TRBD1 or TRBD2 (5 bases each). V shed 4 bases and J shed 6 bases, with 14 bases lying between them. Germline assignment: CDR1 SGHRS and CDR2 YFSETQ. The CDR3 covers 13 residues. This CDR3 is CASSRDQNGEQYF. Written as DNA, the CDR3 is TGCGCCAGCAGCAGGGACCAAAACGGCGAGCAGTACTTC.

V gene TRBV6-6 combines with J gene TRBJ2-7; weak D call: TRBD2 (6 bases). Trimming pared 8 bases from V and 6 bases from J, leaving 11 bases between. This CDR3 is built from 11 residues. Germline V gene sequence: CDR1 MNHNY, CDR2 SVGAGI (reference sequence). CDR3 DNA: TGTGCCAGCGGGGGGACTCGCGAGCAGTACTTC. As protein: CASGGTREQYF.

The chain uses TRBV4-2 and TRBJ2-7, with a tentative D call TRBD2 (5 bases). The CDR3 is made up of 15 amino acids. Germline values: CDR1 LGHNA, CDR2 YNFKEQ. The V gene lost 0 bases and the J gene lost 2 bases, with 11 bases spanning the gap. The CDR3 spells CASSQDLARAYEQYF. CDR3 sequence (DNA): TGTGCCAGCAGCCAAGATCTAGCCCGGGCCTACGAGCAGTACTTC.

The chain couples TRBV7-2 to TRBJ2-5; D remains unclear. This CDR3 has 13 amino acids. Trimming left V 7 bases short and J 0 bases short, with 9 bases between. CDR1 SGHTA and CDR2 FQGNSA come from the germline V gene. CDR3 region: CASNSLYQETQYF. The CDR3 DNA reads as TGTGCCAGCAACTCACTGTACCAAGAGACCCAGTACTTC.